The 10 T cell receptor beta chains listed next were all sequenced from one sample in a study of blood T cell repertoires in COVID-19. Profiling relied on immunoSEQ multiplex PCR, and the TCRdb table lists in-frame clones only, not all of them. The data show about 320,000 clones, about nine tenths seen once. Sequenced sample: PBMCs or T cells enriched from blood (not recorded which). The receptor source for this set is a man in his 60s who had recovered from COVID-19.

CDR3 protein: CASSYAFTGIVEQYF. CDR3 bases: TGTGCCAGCAGTTACGCTTTTACAGGGATAGTCGAGCAGTACTTC. The genes are TRBV6-5 and TRBJ2-7, with D possibly matching TRBD1 (6 bases). The V end was cut by 2 bases, the J end by 6 bases, with 17 bases between. The CDR3 covers 15 residues. Germline V gene data show CDR1 as MNHEY and CDR2 as SVGAGI.

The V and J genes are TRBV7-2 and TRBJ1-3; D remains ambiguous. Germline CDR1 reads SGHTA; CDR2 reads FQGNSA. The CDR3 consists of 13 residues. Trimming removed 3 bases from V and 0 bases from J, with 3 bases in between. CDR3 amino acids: CASSFHSGNTIYF. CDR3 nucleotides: TGTGCCAGCAGCTTCCACTCTGGAAACACCATATATTTT.

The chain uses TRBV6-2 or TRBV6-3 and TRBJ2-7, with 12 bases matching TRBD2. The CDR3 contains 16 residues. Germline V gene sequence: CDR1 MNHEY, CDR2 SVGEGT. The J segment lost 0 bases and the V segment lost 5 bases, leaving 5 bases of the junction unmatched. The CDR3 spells CASSIASGRVSYEQYF. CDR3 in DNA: TGTGCCAGCAGTATCGCTAGCGGGAGGGTCTCCTACGAGCAGTACTTC.

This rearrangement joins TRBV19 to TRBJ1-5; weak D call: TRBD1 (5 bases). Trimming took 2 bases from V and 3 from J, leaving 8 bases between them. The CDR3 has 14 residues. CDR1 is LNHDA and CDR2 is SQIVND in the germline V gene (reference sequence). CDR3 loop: CASSITQANQPQHF. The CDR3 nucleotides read TGTGCCAGTAGTATAACACAGGCCAATCAGCCCCAGCATTTT.

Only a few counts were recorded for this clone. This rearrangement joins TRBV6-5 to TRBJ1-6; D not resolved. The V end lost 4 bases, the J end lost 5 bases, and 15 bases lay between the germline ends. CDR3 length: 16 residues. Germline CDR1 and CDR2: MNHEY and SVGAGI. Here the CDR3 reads CASSWTLFSDNSPLHF. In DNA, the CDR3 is TGTGCCAGCAGTTGGACGTTATTTAGCGATAATTCACCCCTCCACTTT.

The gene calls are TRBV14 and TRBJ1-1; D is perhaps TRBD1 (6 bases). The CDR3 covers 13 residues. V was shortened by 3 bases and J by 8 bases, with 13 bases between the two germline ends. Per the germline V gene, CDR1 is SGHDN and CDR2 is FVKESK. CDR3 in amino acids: CASSHLQGWEAFF. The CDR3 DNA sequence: TGTGCCAGCAGCCACCTACAGGGCTGGGAAGCTTTCTTT.

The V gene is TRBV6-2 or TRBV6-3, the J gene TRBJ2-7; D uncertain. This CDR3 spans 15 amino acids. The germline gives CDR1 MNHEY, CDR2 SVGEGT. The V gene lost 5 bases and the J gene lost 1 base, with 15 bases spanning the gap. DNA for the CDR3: TGTGCCAGCAGTAGAGTAGGAGACGGATCCTACGAGCAGTACTTC. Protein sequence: CASSRVGDGSYEQYF.

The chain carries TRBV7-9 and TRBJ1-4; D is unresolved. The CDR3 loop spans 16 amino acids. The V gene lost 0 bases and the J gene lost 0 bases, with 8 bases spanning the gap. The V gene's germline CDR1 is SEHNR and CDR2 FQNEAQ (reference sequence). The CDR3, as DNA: TGTGCCAGCAGCTTAGCGCGGGCTTCAACTAATGAAAAACTGTTTTTT. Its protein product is CASSLARASTNEKLFF.

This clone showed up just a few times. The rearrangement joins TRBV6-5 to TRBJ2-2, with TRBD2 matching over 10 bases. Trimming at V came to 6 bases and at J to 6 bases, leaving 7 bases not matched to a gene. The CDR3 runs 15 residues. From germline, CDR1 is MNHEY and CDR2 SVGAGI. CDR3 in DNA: TGTGCCAGCAGCCCGGGACTAGCGTTCTCCGGGGAGCTGTTTTTT. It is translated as CASSPGLAFSGELFF.

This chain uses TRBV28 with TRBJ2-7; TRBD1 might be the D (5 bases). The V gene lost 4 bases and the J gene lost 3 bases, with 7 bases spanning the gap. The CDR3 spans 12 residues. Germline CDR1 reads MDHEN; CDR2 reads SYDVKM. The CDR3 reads CASSSGIYEQYF. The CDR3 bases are TGTGCCAGCAGTTCAGGGATCTACGAGCAGTACTTC.